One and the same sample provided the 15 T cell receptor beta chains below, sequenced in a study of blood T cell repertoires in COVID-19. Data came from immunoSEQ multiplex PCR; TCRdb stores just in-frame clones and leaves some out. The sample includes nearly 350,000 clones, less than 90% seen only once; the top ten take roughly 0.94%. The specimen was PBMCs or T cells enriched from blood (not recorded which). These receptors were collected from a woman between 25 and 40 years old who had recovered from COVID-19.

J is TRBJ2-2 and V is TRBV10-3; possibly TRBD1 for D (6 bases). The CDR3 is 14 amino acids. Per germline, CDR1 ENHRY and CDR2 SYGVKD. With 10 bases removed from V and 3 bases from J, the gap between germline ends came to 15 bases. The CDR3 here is CATKTGLDTGELFF. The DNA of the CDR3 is TGTGCCACTAAAACAGGGTTGGACACCGGGGAGCTGTTTTTT.

CDR3 amino acids: CATSGLSYNSPLHF. The CDR3 nucleotides read TGTGCCACCAGTGGTCTGAGCTATAATTCACCCCTCCACTTT. The genes are TRBV15 and TRBJ1-6, with D hard to call. Trimming shortened V by 6 bases and J by 3 bases, and 9 bases separated the two germline ends. The CDR3 has 14 residues. Germline V gene lookup returns CDR1 LNHNV and CDR2 YYDKDF (reference sequence).

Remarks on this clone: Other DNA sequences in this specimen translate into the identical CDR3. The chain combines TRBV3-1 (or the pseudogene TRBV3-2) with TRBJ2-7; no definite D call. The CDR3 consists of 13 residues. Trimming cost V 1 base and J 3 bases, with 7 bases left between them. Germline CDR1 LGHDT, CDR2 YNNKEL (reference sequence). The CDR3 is CASSQGYNYEQYF. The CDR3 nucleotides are TGTGCCAGCAGCCAAGGGTACAACTACGAGCAGTACTTC.

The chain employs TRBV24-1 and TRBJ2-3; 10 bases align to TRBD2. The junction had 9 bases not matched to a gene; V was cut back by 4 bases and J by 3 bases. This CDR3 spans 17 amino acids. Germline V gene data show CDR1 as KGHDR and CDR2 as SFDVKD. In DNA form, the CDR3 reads TGTGCCACCAGTGACCTTAAGCGGGGGGGTGGGACAGATACGCAGTATTTT. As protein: CATSDLKRGGGTDTQYF.

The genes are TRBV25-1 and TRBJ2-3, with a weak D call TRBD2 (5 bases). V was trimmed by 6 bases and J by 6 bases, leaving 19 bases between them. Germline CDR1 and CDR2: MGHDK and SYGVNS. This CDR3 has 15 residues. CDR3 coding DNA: TGTGCCAGCAGGCCCCTCGGACTCGGCAGGGATACGCAGTATTTT. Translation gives CASRPLGLGRDTQYF.

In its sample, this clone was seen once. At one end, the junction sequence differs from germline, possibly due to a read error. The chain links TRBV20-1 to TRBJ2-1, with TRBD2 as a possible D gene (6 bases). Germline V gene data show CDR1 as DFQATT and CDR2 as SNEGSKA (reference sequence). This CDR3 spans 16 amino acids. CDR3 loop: CSASVPRAAGNGARVF. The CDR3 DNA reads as TGCAGTGCTAGTGTCCCCCGAGCGGCGGGGAATGGGGCGAGGGTCTTC.

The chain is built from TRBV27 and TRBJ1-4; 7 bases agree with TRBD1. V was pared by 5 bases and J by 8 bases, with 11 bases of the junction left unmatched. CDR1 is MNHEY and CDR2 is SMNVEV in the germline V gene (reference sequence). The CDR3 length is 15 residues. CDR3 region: CASSPKGRGTEKLFF. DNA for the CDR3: TGTGCCAGCAGTCCGAAGGGCAGGGGGACAGAAAAACTGTTTTTT.

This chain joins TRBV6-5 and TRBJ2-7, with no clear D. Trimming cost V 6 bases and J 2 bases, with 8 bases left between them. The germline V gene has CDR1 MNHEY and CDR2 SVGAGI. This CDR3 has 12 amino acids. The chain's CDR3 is CASRPQAYEQYF. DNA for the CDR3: TGTGCCAGCAGGCCTCAGGCCTACGAGCAGTACTTC.

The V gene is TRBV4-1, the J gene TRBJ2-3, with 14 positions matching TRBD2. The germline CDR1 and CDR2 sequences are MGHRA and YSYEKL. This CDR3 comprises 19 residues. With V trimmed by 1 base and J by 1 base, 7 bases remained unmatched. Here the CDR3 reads CASSQVRLAGGLGTDTQYF. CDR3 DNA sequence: TGCGCCAGCAGCCAAGTAAGACTAGCGGGGGGGCTAGGCACAGATACGCAGTATTTT.

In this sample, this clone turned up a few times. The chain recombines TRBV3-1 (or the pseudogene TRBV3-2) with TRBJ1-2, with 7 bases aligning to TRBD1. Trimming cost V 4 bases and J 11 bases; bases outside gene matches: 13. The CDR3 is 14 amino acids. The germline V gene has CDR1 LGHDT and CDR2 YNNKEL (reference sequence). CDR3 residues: CASSPRMDRPGYTF. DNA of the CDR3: TGTGCCAGCAGCCCGCGAATGGACAGGCCTGGGTACACCTTC.

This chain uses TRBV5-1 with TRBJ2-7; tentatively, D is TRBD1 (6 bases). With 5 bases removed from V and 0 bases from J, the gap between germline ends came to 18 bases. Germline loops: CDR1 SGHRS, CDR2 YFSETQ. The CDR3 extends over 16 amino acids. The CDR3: CASRPRDTFGSYEQYF. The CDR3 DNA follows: TGCGCCAGCAGGCCCCGGGACACCTTCGGCTCCTACGAGCAGTACTTC. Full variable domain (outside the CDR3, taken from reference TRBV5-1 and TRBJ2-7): KAGVTQTPRYLIKTRGQQVTLSCSPISGHRSVSWYQQTPGQGLQFLFEYFSETQRNKGNFPGRFSGRQFSNSRSEMNVSTLELGDSALYLCASRPRDTFGSYEQYFGPGTRLTVT.

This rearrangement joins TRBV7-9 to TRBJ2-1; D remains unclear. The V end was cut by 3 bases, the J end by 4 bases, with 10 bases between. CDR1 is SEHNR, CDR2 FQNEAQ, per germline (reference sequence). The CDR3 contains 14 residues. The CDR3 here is CASSLLTDYNEQFF. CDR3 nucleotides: TGTGCCAGCAGCTTGCTGACTGATTACAATGAGCAGTTCTTC.

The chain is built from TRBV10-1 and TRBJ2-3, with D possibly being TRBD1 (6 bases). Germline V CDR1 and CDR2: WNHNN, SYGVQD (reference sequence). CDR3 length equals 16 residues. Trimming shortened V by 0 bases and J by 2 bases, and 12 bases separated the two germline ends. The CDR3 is CASSESRTDNTDTQYF. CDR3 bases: TGCGCCAGCAGTGAGTCACGGACAGATAACACAGATACGCAGTATTTT.

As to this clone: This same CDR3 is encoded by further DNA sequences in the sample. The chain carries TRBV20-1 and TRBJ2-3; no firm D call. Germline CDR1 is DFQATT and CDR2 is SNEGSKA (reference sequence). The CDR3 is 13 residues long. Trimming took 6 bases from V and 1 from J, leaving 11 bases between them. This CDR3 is CSASPSGTDTQYF. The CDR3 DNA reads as TGCAGTGCGAGTCCCTCGGGCACAGATACGCAGTATTTT.

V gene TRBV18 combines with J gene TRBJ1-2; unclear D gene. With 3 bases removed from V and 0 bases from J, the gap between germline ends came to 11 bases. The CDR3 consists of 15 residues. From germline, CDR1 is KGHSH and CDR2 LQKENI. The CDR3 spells CASSPTQDSNYGYTF. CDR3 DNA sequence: TGTGCCAGCTCACCTACCCAGGATTCTAACTATGGCTACACCTTC.